Presented here are 9 T cell receptor beta chains from one specimen sequenced in a study of blood T cell repertoires in COVID-19. Produced via immunoSEQ multiplex PCR; TCRdb's table is partial and in-frame only. The sample gives 450,000 or so clones, 75% to 90% of which show up once; about 1% is in the top ten. Sequencing was carried out using peripheral blood. The receptors originated from a man aged 18 to 30 with COVID-19, enrolled during active disease.

In its sample, this clone was seen once. This chain connects TRBV21-1 to TRBJ1-1. TRBV21-1 is classified as a pseudogene. CDR3 size: 13 residues. The CDR3 bases are TGTGCCAGCAGCAAACGGGGGGAAACTGAAGCTTTCTTT. Its protein product is CASSKRGETEAFF.

The genes are TRBV5-4 and TRBJ2-7; possibly TRBD1 for D (6 bases). Germline CDR1 and CDR2: SGHNT and YYREEE (reference sequence). The V gene lost 0 bases and the J gene lost 4 bases, with 8 bases spanning the gap. This CDR3 has 13 residues. The CDR3 coding sequence is TGTGCCAGCAGCTTGGGAGGGGGATACGAGCAGTACTTC. As protein: CASSLGGGYEQYF.

This clone was observed a few times. This sequence joins TRBV3-1 (or the pseudogene TRBV3-2) and TRBJ1-4, with 8 bases matching TRBD1. Trimming at V came to 4 bases and at J to 3 bases, leaving 1 base not matched to a gene. The CDR3 is 14 residues long. Germline V gene sequence: CDR1 LGHDT, CDR2 YNNKEL (reference sequence). The CDR3 is CASSPGQANEKLFF. The CDR3, as DNA: TGTGCCAGCAGCCCGGGACAGGCTAATGAAAAACTGTTTTTT.

In its sample, this clone was seen a few times. The V call is TRBV19, the J call TRBJ2-2, with D maybe TRBD2 (5 bases). The V end was cut by 8 bases, the J end by 0 bases, with 10 bases between. The CDR3 spans 14 residues. CDR1 and CDR2 from the germline V gene are LNHDA and SQIVND (reference sequence). The chain's CDR3 is CASSRGTNTGELFF. The DNA for the CDR3 is TGTGCCAGTTCACGGGGAACGAACACCGGGGAGCTGTTTTTT.

The chain couples TRBV19 to TRBJ1-5; a weak D match, TRBD1 (5 bases). Trimming shortened V by 6 bases and J by 2 bases, and 14 bases separated the two germline ends. CDR1 LNHDA and CDR2 SQIVND come from the germline V gene (reference sequence). The CDR3 loop spans 15 amino acids. The CDR3 DNA reads as TGTGCCAGTAGCCCTGATCGACAGCGCAATCAGCCCCAGCATTTT. As protein: CASSPDRQRNQPQHF.

V usage is TRBV3-1 (or the pseudogene TRBV3-2) and J usage is TRBJ2-2; 12 bases are a match to TRBD2. CDR3 length: 17 amino acids. Trimming cost V 4 bases and J 3 bases; bases outside gene matches: 6. CDR1 LGHDT and CDR2 YNNKEL come from the germline V gene (reference sequence). The CDR3 protein is CASSPIRLAGDTGELFF. The CDR3 coding sequence is TGTGCCAGCAGCCCAATCCGACTAGCGGGAGACACCGGGGAGCTGTTTTTT.

The rearrangement uses TRBV7-9 and TRBJ2-7; a weak D match, TRBD2 (5 bases). Trimming took off 3 bases at V and 6 bases at J, with 12 bases between the two ends. Per germline, CDR1 SEHNR and CDR2 FQNEAQ (reference sequence). The CDR3 is 13 residues long. The chain's CDR3 is CASSFSLGSEQYF. CDR3 sequence (DNA): TGTGCCAGCAGCTTTTCCCTAGGGAGCGAGCAGTACTTC. Full variable domain (remainder filled in from reference TRBV7-9 and TRBJ2-7): DTGVSQNPRHKITKRGQNVTFRCDPISEHNRLYWYRQTLGQGPEFLTYFQNEAQLEKSRLLSDRFSAERPKGSFSTLEIQRTEQGDSAMYLCASSFSLGSEQYFGPGTRLTVT.

V usage is TRBV11-2 and J usage is TRBJ1-1; D remains ambiguous. V was cut by 4 bases and J by 5 bases, with 17 bases left in between. CDR1 is SGHAT and CDR2 is FQNNGV in the germline V gene. This CDR3 is built from 15 residues. As DNA, the CDR3 is TGTGCCAGCAGCTACGGAGGCAACCGGGGTACTGAAGCTTTCTTT. Amino acid sequence: CASSYGGNRGTEAFF.

This clone was seen a handful of times. This chain uses TRBV18 with TRBJ1-1; TRBD1 aligns across 10 bases. This CDR3 contains 15 residues. The V gene end was trimmed by 3 bases and the J gene end by 1 base; junction bases not matched to a gene: 2. The V gene's germline CDR1 is KGHSH and CDR2 LQKENI. CDR3 protein: CASSPRDRGNTEAFF. DNA of the CDR3: TGTGCCAGCTCACCCCGGGACAGGGGGAACACTGAAGCTTTCTTT. The full variable domain, with the rest looked up from reference TRBV18 and TRBJ1-1, is NAGVMQNPRHLVRRRGQEARLRCSPMKGHSHVYWYRQLPEEGLKFMVYLQKENIIDESGMPKERFSAEFPKEGPSILRIQQVVRGDSAAYFCASSPRDRGNTEAFFGQGTRLTVV.